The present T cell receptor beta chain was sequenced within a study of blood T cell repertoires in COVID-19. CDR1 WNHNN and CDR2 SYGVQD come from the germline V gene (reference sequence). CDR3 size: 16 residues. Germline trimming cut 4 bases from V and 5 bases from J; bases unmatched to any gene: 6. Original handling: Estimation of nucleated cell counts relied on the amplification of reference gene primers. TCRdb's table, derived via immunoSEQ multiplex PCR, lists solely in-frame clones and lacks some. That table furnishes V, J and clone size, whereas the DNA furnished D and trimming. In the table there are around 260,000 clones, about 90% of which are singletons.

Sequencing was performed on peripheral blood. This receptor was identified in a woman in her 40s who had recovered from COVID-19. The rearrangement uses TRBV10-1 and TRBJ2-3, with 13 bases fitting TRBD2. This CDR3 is CASSVSTSGGIDTQYF. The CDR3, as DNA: TGCGCCAGCAGTGTTTCGACTAGCGGGGGGATAGATACGCAGTATTTT.